The 19 T cell receptor beta chains in this list originate from one sample, sequenced in a study of graft-versus-host responses after intestinal transplantation. Assay used: immunoSEQ multiplex PCR; TCRdb lists only in-frame clones, some missing. The sample shows 73,000 or so clones, 90% of them seen only once. These receptors' targets are unknown. Sequenced material: unstimulated CD8+ T cells sorted from spleen or lymph node cells, taken before transplant. Every receptor here comes from a human donor who was the organ donor for an intestinal transplant.

V is TRBV6-4 and J is TRBJ2-5; perhaps TRBD2 as D (6 bases). The germline V gene has CDR1 MRHNA and CDR2 SNTAGT. Trimming took off 0 bases at V and 0 bases at J, with 8 bases between the two ends. The length of the CDR3 is 15 residues. CDR3 bases: TGTGCCAGCAGTGACTCTCCGGGGGACCAAGAGACCCAGTACTTC. It yields the protein CASSDSPGDQETQYF.

This clone is a singleton in its sample. The chain is built from TRBV5-8 and TRBJ1-1; unclear D gene. The CDR3 is made up of 14 amino acids. Germline values: CDR1 SGHTS, CDR2 YDEGEE. V lost 1 base, J lost 8 bases, and 15 bases lay in between. CDR3 loop: CASSLYWGAEEAFF. The CDR3 DNA reads as TGTGCCAGCAGCTTGTATTGGGGAGCGGAGGAAGCTTTCTTT.

V and J are TRBV19 and TRBJ1-5, with a tentative D call TRBD1 (5 bases). The CDR3 consists of 14 residues. Deletions cut 1 base from V and 7 bases from J, with 11 bases between. Germline-derived CDR1 and CDR2 are LNHDA and SQIVND (reference sequence). CDR3 protein: CASSIVPGRQPQHF. The DNA of the CDR3 is TGTGCCAGTAGTATAGTCCCAGGGAGGCAGCCCCAGCATTTT. Variable domain in full (rest from reference TRBV19 and TRBJ1-5): DGGITQSPKYLFRKEGQNVTLSCEQNLNHDAMYWYRQDPGQGLRLIYYSQIVNDFQKGDIAEGYSVSREKKESFPLTVTSAQKNPTAFYLCASSIVPGRQPQHFGDGTRLSIL.

This clone rates as medium-sized. The junction shows a germline mismatch at one end, possibly a read error. The rearrangement joins TRBV7-7 to TRBJ2-2; D unclear. The CDR3 contains 13 residues. The germline gives CDR1 SSHAT, CDR2 FNYEAQ (reference sequence). The CDR3, as DNA: TGTGCTAGCAGCCTTCTCCAGACCGGGGAGCTGTTTTTT. This gives the protein CASSLLQTGELFF. Using reference TRBV7-7 and TRBJ2-2 for the parts outside the CDR3, the full variable domain is GAGVSQSPRYKVTKRGQDVTLRCDPISSHATLYWYQQALGQGPEFLTYFNYEAQPDKSGLPSDRFSAERPEGSISTLTIQRTEQRDSAMYRCASSLLQTGELFFGEGSRLTVL.

The chain couples TRBV7-8 to TRBJ2-7, with D possibly being TRBD2 (5 bases). Trimming left V 5 bases short and J 1 base short, with 21 bases between. The CDR3 extends over 17 amino acids. Germline V CDR1 and CDR2: SGHVS, FQNEAQ. Here the CDR3 reads CASSADVRTRPSYEQYV. For the CDR3, the DNA is TGTGCCAGCAGCGCTGATGTTAGGACTCGACCTTCCTACGAGCAGTACGTC.

V and J are TRBV6-6 and TRBJ1-4; D uncertain. The V end lost 5 bases, the J end lost 8 bases, and 9 bases lay between the germline ends. CDR3 length: 12 amino acids. Germline CDR1 is MNHNY and CDR2 is SVGAGI (reference sequence). CDR3 protein: CASSRRGEKLFF. CDR3 DNA: TGTGCCAGCAGTAGGCGAGGCGAAAAACTGTTTTTT.

The chain has TRBV28 and TRBJ1-2; D gene uncertain. Germline V gene lookup returns CDR1 MDHEN and CDR2 SYDVKM. The CDR3 loop spans 11 amino acids. V dropped 8 bases and J dropped 4 bases, with 8 bases sitting between them. DNA of the CDR3: TGTGCCAGCCTTACTCCCTATGGCTACACCTTC. Its protein product is CASLTPYGYTF.

The chain carries TRBV7-9 and TRBJ2-2, with unresolved D. V was cut by 0 bases and J by 7 bases, with 3 bases left in between. The CDR3 is made up of 12 amino acids. Germline V lookup: CDR1 SEHNR, CDR2 FQNEAQ (reference sequence). The CDR3 reads CASSLAGGELFF. CDR3 in DNA: TGTGCCAGCAGCTTAGCCGGCGGGGAGCTGTTTTTT.

The rearrangement links TRBV27 to TRBJ2-2, with D possibly TRBD1 on 6 matching bases. Germline V gene lookup returns CDR1 MNHEY and CDR2 SMNVEV (reference sequence). The CDR3 has 15 residues. V lost 11 bases, J lost 3 bases, and 19 bases lay in between. The CDR3: CAGQDRDIDTGELFF. The CDR3 bases are TGTGCCGGCCAAGACCGGGACATAGACACCGGGGAGCTGTTTTTT.

The rearrangement links TRBV4-3 to TRBJ2-1; 7 bases agree with TRBD1. Germline V gene sequence: CDR1 LGHNA, CDR2 YSLEER. V was pared by 1 base and J by 0 bases, with 9 bases of the junction left unmatched. This CDR3 is 18 amino acids long. CDR3 amino acids: CASSQGLGSGGSYNEQFF. In DNA, the CDR3 is TGCGCCAGCAGCCAAGGTCTCGGGTCAGGGGGCTCCTACAATGAGCAGTTCTTC.

Only a few counts were recorded for this clone. The rearrangement joins TRBV28 to TRBJ2-7, with a weak D call TRBD1 (5 bases). Trimming cost V 5 bases and J 4 bases, with 21 bases left between them. The CDR3 consists of 16 residues. Germline CDR1 MDHEN, CDR2 SYDVKM. CDR3 loop: CASSPGPGSRGYEQYV. DNA for the CDR3: TGTGCCAGCAGTCCGGGCCCAGGGTCCCGTGGTTACGAGCAGTACGTC.

The CDR3 reads CASRPRDRVDSPLHF. CDR3 nucleotide sequence: TGTGCCAGCAGACCCCGGGACAGGGTGGATTCACCCCTCCACTTT. The chain couples TRBV28 to TRBJ1-6; 9 bases match TRBD1. This CDR3 has 15 amino acids. Germline V CDR1 and CDR2: MDHEN, SYDVKM. V was clipped by 6 bases and J by 8 bases; unmatched bases: 8. Combining the CDR3 with reference TRBV28 and TRBJ1-6 gives the whole variable domain DVKVTQSSRYLVKRTGEKVFLECVQDMDHENMFWYRQDPGLGLRLIYFSYDVKMKEKGDIPEGYSVSREKKERFSLILESASTNQTSMYLCASRPRDRVDSPLHFGNGTRLTVT.

The chain joins TRBV5-4 to TRBJ2-2, with D tentatively TRBD2 (7 bases). This CDR3 has 18 amino acids. The germline V gene encodes CDR1 SGHNT and CDR2 YYREEE (reference sequence). V lost 0 bases and J lost 3, with 18 bases in between. CDR3 bases: TGTGCCAGCAGCTTGGCACCCCGGGGGGCAGGGGACACCGGGGAGCTGTTTTTT. It specifies CASSLAPRGAGDTGELFF.

The chain uses TRBV9 and TRBJ2-3; 11 bases align to TRBD2. The CDR3 length is 17 residues. Germline trimming cut 4 bases from V and 2 bases from J; bases unmatched to any gene: 9. Germline V lookup: CDR1 SGDLS, CDR2 YYNGEE. The CDR3 reads CASSYGSSGGPTDTQYF. CDR3 sequence (DNA): TGTGCCAGCAGCTATGGGTCTAGCGGGGGGCCCACAGATACGCAGTATTTT.

The chain employs TRBV9 and TRBJ1-2; a possible D gene is TRBD1 (5 bases). The CDR3 totals 13 residues. Deletions cut 3 bases from V and 7 bases from J, with 13 bases between. Germline loops: CDR1 SGDLS, CDR2 YYNGEE. The CDR3 loop is CASSATQGSGYTF. CDR3 bases: TGTGCCAGCAGCGCGACCCAGGGTAGTGGCTACACCTTC. Full variable domain (rest looked up from reference TRBV9 and TRBJ1-2): DSGVTQTPKHLITATGQRVTLRCSPRSGDLSVYWYQQSLDQGLQFLIQYYNGEERAKGNILERFSAQQFPDLHSELNLSSLELGDSALYFCASSATQGSGYTFGSGTRLTVV.

DNA for the CDR3: TGTGCCAGCCGGCAGGGGGCTACTGAAGCTTTCTTT. As protein: CASRQGATEAFF. This chain links TRBV11-2 with TRBJ1-1; 8 nucleotides agree with TRBD1. CDR3 length equals 12 residues. J gave up 5 bases and V 8 bases, and 4 bases lay outside the gene matches. The germline CDR1 and CDR2 sequences are SGHAT and FQNNGV. Full variable domain (missing parts from reference TRBV11-2 and TRBJ1-1): EAGVAQSPRYKIIEKRQSVAFWCNPISGHATLYWYQQILGQGPKLLIQFQNNGVVDDSQLPKDRFSAERLKGVDSTLKIQPAKLEDSAVYLCASRQGATEAFFGQGTRLTVV.

This clone was recorded once. The gene calls are TRBV4-1 and TRBJ1-2, with a possible D match to TRBD1 (6 bases). The CDR3 loop spans 14 amino acids. The germline V gene encodes CDR1 MGHRA and CDR2 YSYEKL. Trimming took 0 bases from V and 8 from J, leaving 13 bases between them. The CDR3 protein is CASSQDEGELGYTF. The CDR3 coding sequence is TGCGCCAGCAGCCAAGATGAGGGGGAGTTGGGCTACACCTTC.

The chain employs TRBV7-9 and TRBJ1-2; possibly TRBD1 for D (5 bases). The CDR3 has 14 amino acids. Germline V gene lookup returns CDR1 SEHNR and CDR2 FQNEAQ (reference sequence). The ends were cut back, 2 bases at V and 6 bases at J, with 13 bases in the middle. For the CDR3, the DNA is TGTGCCAGCAGCTTATTCCCCAGGGTCGATGGCTACACCTTC. Translation: CASSLFPRVDGYTF.

V is TRBV7-2 and J is TRBJ2-4, with 8 bases that match TRBD1. V lost 0 bases and J lost 6; bases outside the gene matches: 4. The germline V gene has CDR1 SGHTA and CDR2 FQGNSA. The CDR3 is 15 amino acids. The CDR3 coding sequence is TGTGCCAGCAGCTTAGCTGACAGGGGTCGAAACATTCAGTACTTC. Protein product: CASSLADRGRNIQYF. The whole variable domain, filled in from reference TRBV7-2 and TRBJ2-4, reads GAGVSQSPSNKVTEKGKDVELRCDPISGHTALYWYRQSLGQGLEFLIYFQGNSAPDKSGLPSDRFSAERTGGSVSTLTIQRTQQEDSAVYLCASSLADRGRNIQYFGAGTRLSVL.